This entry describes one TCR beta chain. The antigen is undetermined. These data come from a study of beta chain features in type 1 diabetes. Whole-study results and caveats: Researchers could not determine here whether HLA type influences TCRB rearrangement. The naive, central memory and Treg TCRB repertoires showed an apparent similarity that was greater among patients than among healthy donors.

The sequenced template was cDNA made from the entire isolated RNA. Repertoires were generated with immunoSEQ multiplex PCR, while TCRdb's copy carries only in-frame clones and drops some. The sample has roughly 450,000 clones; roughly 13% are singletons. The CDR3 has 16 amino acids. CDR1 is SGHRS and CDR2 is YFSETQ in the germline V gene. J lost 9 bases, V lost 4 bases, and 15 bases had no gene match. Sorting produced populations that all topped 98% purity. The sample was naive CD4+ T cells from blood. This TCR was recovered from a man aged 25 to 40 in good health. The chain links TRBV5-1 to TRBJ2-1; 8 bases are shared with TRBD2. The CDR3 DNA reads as TGCGCCAGCAGCCCCGGGGCTAGCGGGCCCCGGGGTGAGCAGTTCTTC. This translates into CASSPGASGPRGEQFF.